A selection of T cell receptor beta chains follows, all from one sample in a study of Graves' ophthalmopathy and Graves' hyperthyroidism. TCRdb analysed the multiplex PCR reads with MiXCR anew, one entry per CDR3 protein. The sample lists over a million distinct CDR3 sequences, less than 45% occurring once. Sequenced: peripheral blood or thyroid tissue (not recorded which). The source of these receptors is an adult man with Graves' hyperthyroidism. The CDR3 runs from the conserved cysteine through the conserved F or W. D genes are given only for firm matches. The listing skips clone size in some rows; elsewhere it reads once, few, many or a size class.

v_gene: TRBV20-1
d_gene: TRBD2
j_gene: TRBJ2-5
abundance: once
CDR3nt: TGCAGTGCTCTGGGACTAGCGGGGTTCCAAGAGACCCAGTACTTC
CDR3aa: CSALGLAGFQETQYF

v_gene: TRBV14
d_gene: TRBD1
j_gene: TRBJ1-1
abundance: .
CDR3nt: TGTGCCAGCAGCCAAGGGCGGACAGGGGGCTTGGGCACTGAAGCTTTCTTT
CDR3aa: CASSQGRTGGLGTEAFF

v_gene: TRBV10-3
d_gene: TRBD1
j_gene: TRBJ2-7
abundance: many
CDR3nt: TGTGCCATCAGTGAGGGACAGGGGTCTTACGAGCAGTACTTC
CDR3aa: CAISEGQGSYEQYF

v_gene: TRBV5-1
d_gene: .
j_gene: TRBJ1-2
abundance: .
CDR3nt: TGTGCCAGCACCCCTCCGAGGCAGAATAACTATGGCTACACCTTC
CDR3aa: CASTPPRQNNYGYTF

v_gene: TRBV2
d_gene: .
j_gene: TRBJ1-5
abundance: many
CDR3nt: TGTGCCAGCAGTGGACTCCCAAGTGTCCAGCCCCAGCATTTT
CDR3aa: CASSGLPSVQPQHF

v_gene: TRBV7-9
d_gene: TRBD1
j_gene: TRBJ2-7
abundance: many
CDR3nt: TGTGCCAGCAGCCTAAACAGGGGTGCGAGCTCCTACGAGCAGTACTTC
CDR3aa: CASSLNRGASSYEQYF

v_gene: TRBV30
d_gene: .
j_gene: TRBJ1-2
abundance: few
CDR3nt: TGTGCCTGGAGTCGGACAGTAGATGGCTACACCTTC
CDR3aa: CAWSRTVDGYTF

v_gene: TRBV4-1
d_gene: .
j_gene: TRBJ2-5
abundance: few
CDR3nt: TGCGCCAGCAGCCAATTGGTCAGAGAGACCCAGTACTTC
CDR3aa: CASSQLVRETQYF

v_gene: TRBV7-9
d_gene: .
j_gene: TRBJ1-1
abundance: once
CDR3nt: TGTGCCAGCAGCTTAGGACAGACTCAAGCTTTCTTT
CDR3aa: CASSLGQTQAFF

v_gene: TRBV6-2/TRBV6-3
d_gene: .
j_gene: TRBJ2-7
abundance: many
CDR3nt: TGTGCCAGCAGCGGCCAGCCGGCTTGGGGTGAGCAGTACTTC
CDR3aa: CASSGQPAWGEQYF

v_gene: TRBV19
d_gene: .
j_gene: TRBJ1-5
abundance: .
CDR3nt: TGTGCCAGTAGTATCCGGAAGCGACCTTACGCCGATCAGCCCCAGCATTTT
CDR3aa: CASSIRKRPYADQPQHF

v_gene: TRBV20-1
d_gene: .
j_gene: TRBJ2-2
abundance: few
CDR3nt: TGCAGTGCCCCGGCTCGGGGGGCAGGGGGGGAGCTGTTTTTT
CDR3aa: CSAPARGAGGELFF

v_gene: TRBV10-2
d_gene: TRBD1
j_gene: TRBJ1-1
abundance: many
CDR3nt: TGCGCCAGCTCCCTCCCTGGACAGGGGGGAACTGAAGCTTTCTTT
CDR3aa: CASSLPGQGGTEAFF

v_gene: TRBV7-9
d_gene: .
j_gene: TRBJ1-2
abundance: .
CDR3nt: TGTGCCAGCCAAAGCTTACCTCCCAACTATGGCTACACCTTC
CDR3aa: CASQSLPPNYGYTF

v_gene: TRBV24-1
d_gene: .
j_gene: TRBJ1-2
abundance: .
CDR3nt: TGTGCCACCAGTGACGGGGCACTATGCGAATGCTACACCTTC
CDR3aa: CATSDGALCECYTF

v_gene: TRBV2
d_gene: .
j_gene: TRBJ2-7
abundance: many
CDR3nt: TGTGCCAGCGCTGGGGACAACCCCTACGAGCAGTACTTC
CDR3aa: CASAGDNPYEQYF

v_gene: TRBV7-2
d_gene: .
j_gene: TRBJ2-3
abundance: .
CDR3nt: TGTGCCAGCAGCCGAGGGGGTAGGGAAGATACGCAGTATTTT
CDR3aa: CASSRGGREDTQYF

v_gene: TRBV7-2
d_gene: .
j_gene: TRBJ2-2
abundance: many
CDR3nt: TGTGCCAGCAGACTGGGGGGCTATCGCGGGGAGCTGTTTTTT
CDR3aa: CASRLGGYRGELFF